The clone carrying this T cell receptor beta chain came up many times. Its antigen is currently unknown. The data derive from a study of immune heterogeneity within non-small cell lung tumors. Study as a whole: Tumor histology was classified as squamous cell carcinoma in several cases, non-squamous carcinoma in around nine and not otherwise specified in 1.

The template consisted of bulk tumor genomic DNA, with 600 ng used per sample. Multiple widely separated biopsies were taken from each primary tumor at surgery. With untreated, newly diagnosed non-small cell lung cancer, the patients went on to undergo curative surgery. Non-small cell lung cancer patients, newly diagnosed and having surgery with curative intent, served as donors. Findings of the study overall: Recurrence of the same dominant CDR3 beta clonotypes was seen across tumor sites within a patient, and site-unique high-frequency clones were present alongside them.

Using 32 V and 13 J primers, multiplex PCR amplified TCR beta CDR3. MiXCR was run by TCRdb on the multiplex PCR reads, yielding one entry per CDR3 protein. This sample has roughly 12,000 distinct CDR3 sequences, with roughly a fifth found just once. This clonotype was obtained from a man in his 60s with non-small cell lung cancer. The specimen sequenced was lung tumor tissue.

The CDR3 nucleotides are TGTGCCACCAGCAGAGAGGGGGCCAGCAGCTATGGCTACACCTTC. Amino acid sequence: CATSREGASSYGYTF. The chain has TRBV15 and TRBJ1-2; TRBD1 is a possible D gene (6 bases). The ends were cut back, 0 bases at V and 4 bases at J, with 12 bases in the middle. There are 15 residues in the CDR3. From germline, CDR1 is LNHNV and CDR2 YYDKDF (reference sequence). Together with reference TRBV15 and TRBJ1-2, the CDR3 gives the full variable domain: DAMVIQNPRYQVTQFGKPVTLSCSQTLNHNVMYWYQQKSSQAPKLLFHYYDKDFNNEADTPDNFQSRRPNTSFCFLDIRSPGLGDTAMYLCATSREGASSYGYTFGSGTRLTVV.